The 30 T cell receptor beta chains reported below all come from one sample, sequenced in a study of tumor and adjacent non-tumor tissue in lung cancer (dated by TCRdb to 2017 to 2018). RNA was extracted from bulk unsorted tissue and checked for quality with a NanoDrop ND-1000 and an Agilent 2100. Library creation used multiplex PCR. These reads were obtained on an Illumina HiSeq 2500. TCRbeta libraries were built by three rounds of nested PCR using primers (Table S4), following protocols modified from ARM-PCR. The public reads were reanalyzed by TCRdb: fastp trimming at Q25, MiXCR alignment, in-frame beta chains only. Identical CDR3 protein sequences are pooled into one entry, listed with their most common genes and DNA. The sample table shows about 93,000 distinct CDR3 sequences, and around 64% are seen once. The top ten clones comprise 15% to 20% of the sample. The sequenced sample was lung tumor tissue. These receptors originate from a man between 60 and 70 years old with non-small cell lung cancer.

This clonotype has ten or more counts. V is TRBV28 and J is TRBJ2-1; TRBD2 matches at 7 bases. Germline V gives CDR1 MDHEN, CDR2 SYDVKM. J lost 7 bases, V lost 2 bases, and 5 bases had no gene match. The CDR3 spans 14 residues. The CDR3 protein is CASSLPPSGNEQFF. DNA for the CDR3: TGTGCCAGCAGTTTACCCCCTAGCGGAAATGAGCAGTTCTTC.

The chain links TRBV28 to TRBJ2-3, with a possible D match to TRBD1 (6 bases). Germline V gene lookup returns CDR1 MDHEN and CDR2 SYDVKM. The V gene lost 6 bases and the J gene lost 15 bases, with 22 bases spanning the gap. The CDR3 has 13 residues. DNA of the CDR3: TGTGCCAGCAGAGTTTATCGGACAGATACGCGATATTTT. This gives the protein CASRVYRTDTRYF.

In the case of this clonotype: No conserved phenylalanine or tryptophan ends this CDR3, so it is likely a read error. The chain uses TRBV7-9 and TRBJ1-1, with TRBD1 matching over 9 bases. This CDR3 spans 13 amino acids. Trimming took 1 base from V and 9 from J; bases not matched to a gene: 3. The V gene's germline CDR1 is SEHNR and CDR2 FQNEAQ (reference sequence). The CDR3 sequence is CASSLVGTGKAFY. The CDR3 coding sequence is TGTGCCAGCAGCTTAGTAGGGACAGGGAAAGCTTTCTAT.

J is TRBJ2-7 and V is TRBV6-1; no definite D call. Trimming took off 10 bases at V and 2 bases at J, with 9 bases between the two ends. CDR3 size: 11 residues. Germline V gene data show CDR1 as MNHNS and CDR2 as SASEGT. CDR3 DNA: TGTGCCATCAGAGAAACCTACGAGCAGTACTTC. It encodes CAIRETYEQYF.

The chain couples TRBV12-3 or TRBV12-4 to TRBJ1-5, with a weak D call TRBD1 (6 bases). Trimming took 5 bases from V and 2 from J, leaving 19 bases between them. This CDR3 has 17 amino acids. CDR3 region: CASSPLCGAGGNQPQHF. The CDR3 DNA sequence: TGTGCCAGCAGTCCCCTCTGCGGGGCAGGGGGCAATCAGCCCCAGCATTTT.

This clonotype was counted between two and nine times. A much more abundant neighbour one base away suggests this may be a read error. The chain recombines TRBV4-1 with TRBJ2-5; no clear D. The CDR3 is made up of 16 amino acids. Germline assignment: CDR1 MGHRA and CDR2 YSYEKL. The CDR3 here is CASSQESSLNEETLYF. The CDR3 coding sequence is TGCGCCAGCAGCCAAGAATCTTCACTTAATGAAGAGACCCTGTACTTC.

Comment on this clonotype: A much larger clone lies a single base off, so this may be a read error. The chain joins TRBV7-9 to TRBJ1-2; a weak D match, TRBD1 (6 bases). In germline, CDR1 is SEHNR, CDR2 FQNEAQ (reference sequence). The CDR3 is 13 residues long. The CDR3 region has the DNA TGTGTCAGCAGCGCCGGGACACGTTATGGCTACACCTTC. Residues: CVSSAGTRYGYTF.

The chain combines TRBV6-5 with TRBJ2-2, with no clear D. The germline V and J ends were trimmed by 6 bases and 4 bases, with 15 bases remaining between them. Germline V lookup: CDR1 MNHEY, CDR2 SVGAGI. The CDR3 spans 15 residues. In nucleotides, the CDR3 is TGTGCCAGCAGCCCCTCTGAGAGAGTCACCGGGGAGCTGTTTTTT. The encoded protein is CASSPSERVTGELFF.

Points on this clonotype: An end of the junction differs from the germline gene, which may be a read error. The genes are TRBV6-1 and TRBJ2-3; possible D gene TRBD2, 7 bases. Germline lookup yields CDR1 MNHNS and CDR2 SASEGT. The CDR3 has 16 amino acids. The CDR3 loop is CASGGGLAGVADMQYF. CDR3 DNA sequence: TGTGCCAGTGGGGGCGGGCTGGCGGGAGTGGCAGATATGCAGTATTTT.

This chain uses TRBV11-2 with TRBJ2-7; no clear D gene. CDR3 length: 13 amino acids. The ends were cut back, 1 base at V and 0 bases at J, with 4 bases in the middle. Germline assignment: CDR1 SGHAT and CDR2 FQNNGV. The DNA for the CDR3 is TGTGCCAGCAGCTTAGTACGCTCCTACGAGCAGTACTTC. This sequence encodes CASSLVRSYEQYF.

This clonotype showed up many times. The V gene is TRBV6-1, the J gene TRBJ2-1, with 14 bases fitting TRBD2. CDR3 length: 16 amino acids. Germline assignment: CDR1 MNHNS and CDR2 SASEGT. After removal of 5 bases from V and 8 bases from J, the junction contained 8 bases not matched to a gene. The CDR3 bases are TGTGCCAGCAGTTACAGGGGGACTAGCGGGAGCGATGAGCAGTTCTTC. This encodes CASSYRGTSGSDEQFF.

Concerning this clonotype: The junction departs from germline at one end; a sequencing error may be responsible. CDR3 DNA sequence: TGTGCCAGGAGGTCCGGGACAGTGAACACAGGGGAGCTGGTTTTT. This gives the protein CARRSGTVNTGELVF. J is TRBJ2-2 and V is TRBV6-5; 7 bases align to TRBD1. Germline V gene lookup returns CDR1 MNHEY and CDR2 SVGAGI. The CDR3 is 15 amino acids.

With respect to this clonotype: The junction does not match germline at one end; this may be a read error. V gene TRBV4-3 combines with J gene TRBJ1-6; D uncertain. The CDR3 extends over 20 amino acids. Germline CDR1 reads LGHNA; CDR2 reads YSLEER. The CDR3 DNA reads as TGCTCCAGCAGCCAAGATAGGAGGTACCCCGAGAACTCCTATAATTCACCCCTCCACTTT. This translates into CSSSQDRRYPENSYNSPLHF.

V is TRBV11-2 and J is TRBJ2-2, with D hard to call. V shed 9 bases and J shed 6 bases, with 14 bases lying between them. Per the germline V gene, CDR1 is SGHAT and CDR2 is FQNNGV. The CDR3 sequence is 13 residues long. CDR3 DNA sequence: TGTGCCAGGAGCATCCAGTACGCCGGGGAGCTGTTTTTT. Its protein product is CARSIQYAGELFF.

Turning to this clonotype: This may be a read error, as it is one base from a much larger clone. This is likely a read error, given that the CDR3 carries no conserved phenylalanine or tryptophan at its end. The V and J genes are TRBV6-2 or TRBV6-3 and TRBJ2-2; possibly TRBD2 for D (6 bases). The length of the CDR3 is 14 residues. The ends were cut back, 5 bases at V and 7 bases at J, with 14 bases in the middle. CDR1 is MNHEY and CDR2 is SVGEGT in the germline V gene. DNA of the CDR3: TGTGCCAGCAGTGTCCGGAGGGGCTTCGGGGAGCTGTTTTAT. It is translated as CASSVRRGFGELFY.

The chain has TRBV29-1 and TRBJ2-7; D uncertain. Trimming pared 3 bases from V and 4 bases from J, leaving 13 bases between. The CDR3 contains 13 residues. CDR1 SQVTM and CDR2 ANQGSEA come from the germline V gene. CDR3 region: CSVEGGFSYEQYF. The CDR3 DNA is TGCAGCGTTGAGGGCGGCTTCTCTTACGAGCAGTACTTC.

For this clonotype: Since a much larger clone is just one base distant, this may be a read error. The conserved final phenylalanine or tryptophan is absent from the CDR3, which likely points to a read error. The rearrangement uses TRBV28 and TRBJ2-5; 8 nucleotides align to TRBD2. V dropped 6 bases and J dropped 1; count of bases not matched to a gene: 1. Per germline, CDR1 MDHEN and CDR2 SYDVKM. This CDR3 spans 13 amino acids. The CDR3 loop is CASRLAAQETQYI. The CDR3 nucleotides are TGTGCCAGCAGACTAGCGGCCCAAGAGACCCAGTACATC.

Regarding this clonotype: This could be a read error, since a much larger clone is one nucleotide away. This chain uses TRBV28 with TRBJ2-4; possible D gene TRBD2, 5 bases. The CDR3 is made up of 11 amino acids. Looked up from germline, CDR1 is MDHEN and CDR2 is SYDVKM. This CDR3 is CASVAQNIEYF. CDR3 nucleotides: TGTGCGAGTGTAGCGCAAAACATTGAGTACTTC.

Remarks on this clonotype: A much more abundant neighbour one base away suggests this may be a read error. This chain links TRBV7-9 with TRBJ2-5; D remains ambiguous. Trimming removed 5 bases at V and 2 bases at J, with 9 bases between. CDR1 SEHNR and CDR2 FQNEAQ come from the germline V gene (reference sequence). The length of the CDR3 is 13 residues. The CDR3 reads CASSPARQETQYF. CDR3 sequence (DNA): TGTGCCAGCAGCCCGGCCAGGCAAGAGACCCAGTACTTC. The whole variable domain, remainder taken from reference TRBV7-9 and TRBJ2-5, is DTGVSQNPRHKITKRGQNVTFRCDPISEHNRLYWYRQTLGQGPEFLTYFQNEAQLEKSRLLSDRFSAERPKGSFSTLEIQRTEQGDSAMYLCASSPARQETQYFGPGTRLLVL.

This clonotype was recorded many times. The chain has TRBV4-1 and TRBJ2-7, with D tentatively TRBD2 (5 bases). The CDR3 length is 12 residues. Trimming removed 4 bases at V and 6 bases at J, with 10 bases between. Germline V CDR1 and CDR2: MGHRA, YSYEKL. The CDR3 DNA sequence: TGCGCCAGCAGCCTTAGGGCGGGCGAGCAGTACTTC. This encodes CASSLRAGEQYF.

About this clonotype itself: Compared with germline, one end of the junction differs, possibly owing to a read error. The chain carries TRBV20-1 and TRBJ2-1; the match to TRBD1 covers 7 bases. The CDR3 runs to 15 residues. CDR1 and CDR2 from the germline V gene are DFQATT and SNEGSKA (reference sequence). CDR3 sequence: CSARDEGGSSNEQFF. CDR3 in DNA: TGCAGTGCTAGAGATGAAGGGGGCTCCTCCAATGAGCAGTTCTTC.

Concerning this clonotype itself: The junction and the germline gene differ at one end; a read error may be behind it. V is TRBV28 and J is TRBJ1-1; a weak D match, TRBD1 (6 bases). Germline V gives CDR1 MDHEN, CDR2 SYDVKM. The CDR3 contains 14 residues. Here the CDR3 DNA reads TGTGCCAGCAGTTTGATGGGGGCGGTCACTGGAGCTTTCTTT. This sequence encodes CASSLMGAVTGAFF.

There are many counts of this clonotype. The V call is TRBV12-3 or TRBV12-4, the J call TRBJ1-5, with D hard to call. The V and J ends lost 6 bases and 9 bases respectively, with 12 bases between them. The CDR3 is 12 residues long. CDR3 sequence reads: CASSQNGGPQHF. The DNA of the CDR3 is TGTGCCAGCAGCCAGAACGGTGGGCCCCAGCATTTT.

On this clonotype itself: Germline is not matched at one junction end, which may reflect a read error. V is TRBV11-3 and J is TRBJ2-1; D is uncertain. This CDR3 spans 16 amino acids. Germline V gives CDR1 SGHNT, CDR2 YENEEA. DNA for the CDR3: TGTGCCAGCAGCTTCTGGCTAGTGGCCTCATACAATGAGCAATTCTTC. As protein: CASSFWLVASYNEQFF.

As to this clonotype: The junction shows a germline mismatch at one end, possibly a read error. The chain is built from TRBV10-3 and TRBJ2-7; tentatively, D is TRBD1 (7 bases). CDR3 length: 16 residues. The germline V gene has CDR1 ENHRY and CDR2 SYGVKD. The CDR3 sequence is CAISESGQPSGDEQNF. The CDR3, as DNA: TGTGCCATCAGCGAGTCGGGACAGCCTTCGGGGGACGAGCAGAACTTC.

With respect to this clonotype: Germline is not matched at one junction end, which may reflect a read error. The V gene is TRBV11-1, the J gene TRBJ2-7; unclear D gene. Germline assignment: CDR1 SGHAT and CDR2 FQDESV (reference sequence). This CDR3 spans 14 amino acids. The CDR3 sequence is CASSFIGGAYEQYF. CDR3 bases: TGTGCAAGCAGCTTTATCGGCGGCGCCTACGAGCAGTACTTC.

As for this clonotype: Likely a read error: the CDR3 ends without its conserved phenylalanine or tryptophan. Because the CDR3's place on the DNA is in doubt, the DNA is left out and the CDR3 is given as listed by TCRdb. The chain links TRBV11-1 to TRBJ2-1; the D call of TRBD1 is as the table states it, not checked on the DNA. The germline V gene encodes CDR1 SGHAT and CDR2 FQDESV (reference sequence). The CDR3 adds up to 14 amino acids, both ends counted. This CDR3 reads CASSSIGRQDEQFI.

This clonotype was counted ten times or more. The CDR3 here is CASGLDQPQHF. CDR3 bases: TGTGCTAGTGGTTTGGATCAGCCCCAGCATTTT. V is TRBV12-5 and J is TRBJ1-5; D is unclear. CDR1 is LGHNT, CDR2 FRNRAP, per germline. CDR3 length: 11 residues. V lost 1 base to trimming and J lost 5 bases, with 0 bases between them.

About this clonotype itself: Given a much more abundant clone one base away, this may be a read error. The chain carries TRBV20-1 and TRBJ2-3; no clear D. The CDR3 consists of 13 residues. V shed 6 bases and J shed 0 bases, with 10 bases lying between them. Germline V gives CDR1 DFQATT, CDR2 SNEGSKA (reference sequence). CDR3 sequence (DNA): TGCAGTGCCCAAACCCCAAGCACAGATACGCAGTATTTT. Its protein product is CSAQTPSTDTQYF.

Remarks on this clonotype: Since the CDR3 does not end with the conserved phenylalanine or tryptophan, this likely comes from a read error. The V and J genes are TRBV6-5 and TRBJ2-7; D is possibly TRBD2 (5 bases). CDR3 size: 13 residues. The germline CDR1 and CDR2 sequences are MNHEY and SVGAGI. V gave up 9 bases and J gave up 0 bases, with 12 bases separating them. The CDR3 here is CASSRTDSYEQYS. CDR3 coding DNA: TGTGCCAGTAGTCGGACTGACTCCTACGAGCAGTACTCC.